This TCR beta chain was recorded in a study of T cell repertoires in cytomegalovirus infection. The CDR3 runs 16 residues. CDR1 and CDR2 from the germline V gene are SGHVS and FQNEAQ. The V gene lost 2 bases and the J gene lost 2 bases, with 16 bases spanning the gap. Note on this clonotype: It may be a read error: a sequence one base away is much more abundant. Without the conserved terminal phenylalanine or tryptophan, this CDR3 likely stems from a read error.

TCRdb itself ran the reads through MiXCR, one entry per CDR3 protein. The repertoire consists of 680,000 or so distinct CDR3 sequences, with about a third occurring once and the leading ten covering 2.5% to 3.5%. The sample consisted of PBMCs. The chain couples TRBV7-8 to TRBJ2-7; perhaps D is TRBD1 or TRBD2 (7 bases each). The TCR sequence derives from a human donor in good health (CMV status not recorded). Some clones in this sample may be carry-over from other donors' samples. This chain's CDR3 is CASSLREGAGTYEQYL. The CDR3 DNA reads TGTGCCAGCAGCTTAAGGGAGGGGGCAGGGACCTACGAGCAGTACTTA.